Given below is one T cell receptor beta chain in context. Assay used: immunoSEQ multiplex PCR; TCRdb lists only in-frame clones, some missing. Of more than 150,000 clones listed, roughly 92% are singletons. The sample comes from a study of T cell responses to AZD1222 COVID-19 vaccine. The CDR3 length is 15 residues. The V end was cut by 10 bases, the J end by 3 bases, with 21 bases between. Germline V gene data show CDR1 as ENHRY and CDR2 as SYGVKD. The origin of this receptor is an adult who received the AZD1222 COVID-19 vaccine. This specimen consisted of peripheral blood, obtained 28 days after the second AZD1222 dose. This chain joins TRBV10-3 and TRBJ1-1; D perhaps matches TRBD1 (5 bases). The CDR3 DNA reads as TGTGCCACCGGGCTGGGGCAAGAGCTTTACACTGAAGCTTTCTTT. Translated: CATGLGQELYTEAFF.